This T cell receptor beta chain was captured in a study of STAT5B mutations in CD4+ large granular lymphocyte leukemia. In regard to this clone: What it recognizes is unknown.

Assay used: immunoSEQ multiplex PCR; TCRdb lists only in-frame clones, some missing. The data contain about 23,000 clones, around 80% of them singletons. The study, taken as a whole, reports: Top patient clones used TRBV06 genes more often: 8/27 versus 2/35 in controls. Patient CD4-sorted repertoires looked more clonal than healthy CD4+ repertoires, even without putative leukemic clones.

Per germline, CDR1 PRHDT and CDR2 FYEKMQ (reference sequence). CDR3 size: 19 residues. Trimming took 3 bases from V and 0 from J, leaving 21 bases between them. This rearrangement joins TRBV13 to TRBJ1-5, with a possible D match to TRBD1 (5 bases). The clonotype comes from a human donor in good health. The sequenced sample was CD4+ T cells from blood buffy coats. The CDR3 loop is CASSFTKGGARYSNQPQHF. Written as DNA, the CDR3 is TGTGCCAGCAGCTTCACAAAGGGAGGGGCCCGTTATAGCAATCAGCCCCAGCATTTT.